The 17 T cell receptor beta chains reported below all come from one sample, sequenced in a study of blood T cell repertoires in COVID-19. TCRdb keeps only in-frame clones here, not all; method: immunoSEQ multiplex PCR. The sample has approximately 250,000 clones, more than 75% seen once; the top ten hold 1.5% to 2%. Sequencing used peripheral blood. These receptors were collected from a woman in her fifties or sixties who had recovered from COVID-19.

The chain has TRBV19 and TRBJ1-1, with 7 bases lining up with TRBD1. CDR1 and CDR2 from the germline V gene are LNHDA and SQIVND (reference sequence). The J segment lost 6 bases and the V segment lost 8 bases, leaving 15 bases of the junction unmatched. The CDR3 has 15 amino acids. The CDR3 nucleotides are TGTGCCAGTTGGGGACAGCGTCAGGCCACAGCTGAAGCTTTCTTT. Translation: CASWGQRQATAEAFF.

V usage is TRBV6-2 or TRBV6-3 and J usage is TRBJ1-4; TRBD1 agrees at 7 bases. This CDR3 contains 14 residues. Germline assignment: CDR1 MNHEY and CDR2 SVGEGT. The V gene end was trimmed by 5 bases and the J gene end by 8 bases; junction bases not matched to a gene: 8. The CDR3 DNA is TGTGCCAGCAGTCTCGGGACAGTAGGGGAAAAACTGTTTTTT. Protein product: CASSLGTVGEKLFF.

The genes are TRBV7-2 and TRBJ1-5; 8 bases match TRBD1. CDR3 length: 15 amino acids. Germline CDR1 and CDR2: SGHTA and FQGNSA. With 2 bases clipped from V and 3 bases from J, the junction kept 3 bases outside the gene matches. CDR3 residues: CASSLYRGYNQPQHF. As DNA, the CDR3 is TGTGCCAGCAGCTTATACAGGGGGTACAATCAGCCCCAGCATTTT.

This chain connects TRBV30 to TRBJ1-1, with unresolved D. V lost 0 bases and J 8 bases, leaving 22 bases between the germline ends. Per germline, CDR1 GTSNPN and CDR2 SVGIG (reference sequence). CDR3 length: 16 amino acids. CDR3 region: CAWSVVVGDQFWEAFF. The CDR3 DNA follows: TGTGCCTGGAGTGTGGTGGTCGGGGATCAATTTTGGGAAGCTTTCTTT.

V usage is TRBV6-2 or TRBV6-3 and J usage is TRBJ2-7; D perhaps matches TRBD2 (6 bases). CDR3 length: 14 residues. V lost 2 bases and J lost 2, with 10 bases in between. Germline V CDR1 and CDR2: MNHEY, SVGEGT. CDR3 bases: TGTGCCAGCAGTTACCGGCGGGACGCCTACGAGCAGTACTTC. Translation: CASSYRRDAYEQYF.

The CDR3 is CASSLSGGVVREQFF. CDR3 in DNA: TGTGCCAGCAGTTTAAGCGGGGGGGTAGTGCGGGAGCAGTTCTTC. The V gene is TRBV27, the J gene TRBJ2-1; TRBD2 agrees at 10 bases. This CDR3 is built from 15 residues. Germline CDR1 MNHEY, CDR2 SMNVEV (reference sequence). V lost 2 bases to trimming and J lost 10 bases; unmatched junction nucleotides: 8.

The chain joins TRBV19 to TRBJ1-4; 8 bases are a match to TRBD1. Trimming at V came to 7 bases and at J to 8 bases, leaving 9 bases not matched to a gene. The CDR3 has 14 residues. The V gene's germline CDR1 is LNHDA and CDR2 SQIVND (reference sequence). CDR3: CASTSDRAYEKLFF. The CDR3 DNA follows: TGTGCCAGTACCTCGGACAGGGCCTACGAAAAACTGTTTTTT.

This clone was picked up a small number of times. The rearrangement links TRBV7-3 to TRBJ1-1, with D unresolved. CDR3 size: 14 residues. CDR1 SGHTA and CDR2 FQGTGA come from the germline V gene. V gave up 2 bases and J gave up 1 base, with 8 bases separating them. In nucleotides, the CDR3 is TGTGCCAGCAGCTTAGGAGGATCGAACACTGAAGCTTTCTTT. It is translated as CASSLGGSNTEAFF.

The J gene is TRBJ1-4, the V gene TRBV29-1; tentative D call: TRBD1 (6 bases). The CDR3 spans 13 residues. V lost 6 bases and J lost 6, with 14 bases in between. From germline, CDR1 is SQVTM and CDR2 ANQGSEA. The CDR3 DNA is TGCAGCGTAGGGGGTAATCCCTATGAAAAACTGTTTTTT. Translating gives CSVGGNPYEKLFF. Full variable domain (missing parts from reference TRBV29-1 and TRBJ1-4): SAVISQKPSRDICQRGTSLTIQCQVDSQVTMMFWYRQQPGQSLTLIATANQGSEATYESGFVIDKFPISRPNLTFSTLTVSNMSPEDSSIYLCSVGGNPYEKLFFGSGTQLSVL.

The chain couples TRBV3-1 (or the pseudogene TRBV3-2) to TRBJ1-5; 8 nucleotides align to TRBD1. This CDR3 comprises 16 residues. Looked up from germline, CDR1 is LGHDT and CDR2 is YNNKEL (reference sequence). The J segment lost 4 bases and the V segment lost 3 bases, leaving 8 bases of the junction unmatched. CDR3 coding DNA: TGTGCCAGCAGCCACCATGACAGGGGAGGTAATCAGCCCCAGCATTTT. It yields the protein CASSHHDRGGNQPQHF.

CDR3 residues: CASSQDQTTYEQYF. The CDR3 nucleotides read TGTGCCAGCAGCCAAGACCAGACTACCTACGAGCAGTACTTC. The chain combines TRBV4-2 with TRBJ2-7, with a weak D call TRBD2 (5 bases). Germline values: CDR1 LGHNA, CDR2 YNFKEQ. The CDR3 consists of 14 residues. The germline V and J ends were trimmed by 0 bases and 2 bases, with 8 bases remaining between them.

This clone was picked up one time. V is TRBV6-5 and J is TRBJ1-1; D is possibly TRBD1 (6 bases). Trimming took off 2 bases at V and 11 bases at J, with 15 bases between the two ends. This CDR3 contains 13 residues. Germline V lookup: CDR1 MNHEY, CDR2 SVGAGI. In nucleotides, the CDR3 is TGTGCCAGCAGTTACACCCGGGGGGCTTGGGCTTTCTTT. Residues: CASSYTRGAWAFF.

The genes are TRBV9 and TRBJ2-2; 8 bases agree with TRBD1. V lost 4 bases to trimming and J lost 1 base; unmatched junction nucleotides: 3. The CDR3 contains 15 residues. Germline V gives CDR1 SGDLS, CDR2 YYNGEE. CDR3 in amino acids: CASSLGTGNTGELFF. In DNA form, the CDR3 reads TGTGCCAGCAGCCTAGGGACAGGGAACACCGGGGAGCTGTTTTTT.

V gene TRBV6-4 combines with J gene TRBJ2-1; 14 nucleotides agree with TRBD2. With 3 bases clipped from V and 13 bases from J, the junction kept 2 bases outside the gene matches. CDR3 length: 13 residues. Germline assignment: CDR1 MRHNA and CDR2 SNTAGT. The CDR3 sequence: CASSEGTSGSQFF. For the CDR3, the DNA is TGTGCCAGCAGTGAGGGGACTAGCGGGAGCCAGTTCTTC.

In this sample, this clone turned up once. This chain joins TRBV6-5 and TRBJ1-3; D not certain. Germline CDR1 MNHEY, CDR2 SVGAGI. V was pared by 5 bases and J by 4 bases, with 12 bases between. The CDR3 has 14 residues. The CDR3 here is CASSRDLSGNTIYF. In DNA form, the CDR3 reads TGTGCCAGCAGTCGAGATCTGTCCGGAAACACCATATATTTT.

CDR3 sequence: CASSSRDSLTNTGELFF. CDR3 coding DNA: TGTGCCAGCAGCTCCAGGGACAGCCTAACGAACACCGGGGAGCTGTTTTTT. V is TRBV27 and J is TRBJ2-2; 7 nucleotides line up with TRBD1. Per germline, CDR1 MNHEY and CDR2 SMNVEV (reference sequence). V trimming: 6 bases; J trimming: 0 bases; junction bases outside the gene matches: 10. The CDR3 is 17 residues long.

The chain links TRBV5-4 to TRBJ2-1; no clear D. CDR3 length equals 14 residues. CDR1 and CDR2 (germline): SGHNT, YYREEE (reference sequence). Trimming pared 0 bases from V and 8 bases from J, leaving 12 bases between. The CDR3 sequence is CASSLVSAGDEQFF. DNA of the CDR3: TGTGCCAGCAGCTTGGTGAGCGCCGGAGATGAGCAGTTCTTC.